This T cell receptor beta chain stems from a study of T cells in women clearing cervical HPV infection. Study details: No precancer developed; the control's incident HPV16 infection cleared within 12 months. Case blood drawn at lesion detection; control blood after infection cleared.

Regarding this clone: Its antigen is unidentified. The CDR3 end is not reached by the read, which stops 3 residues before it; the germline J gene fills it in.

Some clones are missing from TCRdb's copy, which holds only in-frame ones; the method was immunoSEQ multiplex PCR. This listing includes approximately 41,000 clones. Germline V gene sequence: CDR1 SGHDT, CDR2 YYEEEE. The ends lost 4 bases at V and 8 bases at J; junction bases unmatched: 4. The CDR3 totals 14 residues. Findings and caveats of the study: TRBV6-7 relative abundance averaged 0.11% in cases and approximately 0.15% in controls.

The specimen sequenced was blood buffy coat. The sequence was collected from a woman aged 18 to 75 with a cervical HPV16 infection that either progressed to CIN3+ or cleared (not recorded which). The genes are TRBV5-6 and TRBJ1-6; 9 bases fit TRBD1. CDR3 DNA, as far as it was read: TGTGCCAGCAGCCTGGACAGGGGAGATTCACCC. This translates into CASSLDRGDSP. The CDR3 as a whole reads CASSLDRGDSPLHF.